A selection of T cell receptor beta chains follows, all from one sample in a study of technical replicates of blood from a handful of donors. The data were produced by immunoSEQ multiplex PCR, yet TCRdb's version contains in-frame clones alone and is incomplete. The sample has about 59,000 clones; approximately 87% are singletons. Source material: PBMCs. Source of these receptors: a human donor in good health. Some clones in this sample may be carry-over from other donors' samples. Each CDR3 is given with its conserved first and last residue. D genes are given only for firm matches. Expanded clones get a size class; other rows say once, few or many, or leave the size out.

j_call | d_call | clone_size | v_call | cdr3_aa | cdr3_nt
TRBJ1-1 | . | . | TRBV19 | CASSIVGGLGTEAFF | TGTGCCAGTAGTATTGTAGGAGGGCTTGGCACTGAAGCTTTCTTT
TRBJ1-5 | . | . | TRBV15 | CATRDAFGGSQPQHF | TGTGCCACCAGGGACGCGTTCGGGGGTTCTCAGCCCCAGCATTTT
TRBJ2-5 | TRBD2 | . | TRBV19 | CASVGGGDAETQYF | TGTGCCAGTGTCGGGGGAGGGGACGCAGAGACCCAGTACTTC
TRBJ1-4 | . | . | TRBV7-9 | CASSLGLLGGKLFF | TGTGCCAGCAGCCTCGGGTTACTGGGCGGGAAACTGTTTTTT
TRBJ1-1 | . | . | TRBV6-5 | CASSSSLLGAREAFF | TGTGCCAGCAGTTCCTCTCTGTTGGGGGCGAGAGAAGCTTTCTTT
TRBJ2-7 | . | . | TRBV7-3 | CASSFQGDYEQYF | TGTGCCAGCAGCTTCCAGGGTGACTACGAGCAGTACTTC
TRBJ2-5 | . | . | TRBV7-8 | CASSGQLLHRTQYF | TGTGCCAGCAGCGGGCAGTTACTGCACAGAACCCAGTACTTC
TRBJ1-1 | . | . | TRBV9 | CASSAGTEGRLNTEAFF | TGTGCCAGCAGCGCGGGTACTGAGGGCCGTTTGAACACTGAAGCTTTCTTT
TRBJ2-3 | TRBD2 | . | TRBV7-9 | CASSQLAGGRDTQYF | TGTGCCAGCAGCCAACTAGCGGGAGGAAGGGATACGCAGTATTTT
TRBJ1-6 | . | . | TRBV19 | CASSIVGQPNSPLHF | TGTGCCAGTAGTATAGTCGGACAGCCGAATTCACCCCTCCACTTT
TRBJ2-7 | TRBD2 | . | TRBV5-6 | CASGLAGGKQYF | TGTGCCAGTGGACTAGCGGGGGGGAAGCAGTACTTC
TRBJ1-4 | TRBD1 | . | TRBV19 | CASSIGTGPEKLFF | TGTGCCAGTAGTATCGGGACAGGCCCCGAAAAACTGTTTTTT
TRBJ1-3 | . | . | TRBV13 | CASSLGYSSGNTIYF | TGTGCCAGCAGCTTAGGGTACAGCTCTGGAAACACCATATATTTT
TRBJ1-3 | . | . | TRBV6-5 | CASKREGSGNTIYF | TGTGCCAGCAAACGAGAGGGCTCTGGAAACACCATATATTTT
TRBJ2-2 | TRBD2 | . | TRBV7-6 | CASSLLAAVIAGELFF | TGTGCCAGCAGCCTACTAGCGGCCGTAATAGCCGGGGAGCTGTTTTTT
TRBJ2-7 | TRBD2 | . | TRBV11-2 | CASSSGLAGVHEQYF | TGTGCCAGCAGCTCGGGACTAGCGGGAGTCCACGAGCAGTACTTC
TRBJ1-1 | . | once | TRBV5-1 | CASSFGQNTEAFF | TGCGCCAGCAGCTTTGGGCAGAACACTGAAGCTTTCTTT
TRBJ2-1 | TRBD2 | . | TRBV5-5 | CASSPRTTSAPIRGNEQFF | TGTGCCAGCAGCCCGAGAACGACTAGCGCCCCTATACGGGGGAATGAGCAGTTCTTC
TRBJ2-2 | . | once | TRBV5-1 | CASRRALMNTGELFF | TGCGCCAGCAGACGTGCCCTAATGAACACCGGGGAGCTGTTTTTT
TRBJ1-6 | . | . | TRBV30 | CAWSSGLVSSYNSPLHF | TGTGCCTGGAGTTCCGGACTGGTGAGCTCCTATAATTCACCCCTCCACTTT
TRBJ2-5 | . | . | TRBV18 | CASSPERETQYF | TGTGCCAGCTCCCCGGAGCGGGAGACCCAGTACTTC
TRBJ2-5 | TRBD1 | . | TRBV9 | CASSIQGQETQYF | TGTGCCAGCAGTATACAGGGGCAGGAGACCCAGTACTTC
TRBJ2-7 | . | . | TRBV18 | CASSPGGGGYEQYF | TGTGCCAGCTCACCAGGAGGGGGCGGTTACGAGCAGTACTTC
TRBJ2-2 | TRBD2 | . | TRBV7-2 | CASSSPAGADGELFF | TGTGCCAGCAGCTCACCAGCGGGAGCGGACGGGGAGCTGTTTTTT
TRBJ1-5 | . | once | TRBV4-3 | CASSQVGGQPQHF | TGCGCCAGCAGCCAAGTAGGAGGCCAGCCCCAGCATTTT
TRBJ2-7 | . | . | TRBV5-1 | CASRAGGLVPSYEQYF | TGCGCCAGCAGGGCAGGGGGGCTGGTCCCCTCCTACGAGCAGTACTTC
TRBJ2-1 | TRBD2 | . | TRBV10-2 | CASTGGRGWDNEQFF | TGCGCCAGCACGGGCGGGAGGGGGTGGGACAATGAGCAGTTCTTC
TRBJ1-2 | TRBD1 | . | TRBV6-6 | CASTDRGFSSGGYTF | TGTGCCAGCACTGACAGGGGGTTTTCATCGGGAGGCTACACCTTC
TRBJ1-1 | TRBD1 | . | TRBV7-3 | CASSPRRTGDITEAFF | TGTGCCAGCAGCCCCAGGAGGACAGGGGACATCACTGAAGCTTTCTTT
TRBJ1-1 | . | . | TRBV14 | CASSRIQGRNTEAFF | TGTGCCAGCAGCCGGATACAGGGAAGGAACACTGAAGCTTTCTTT
TRBJ2-5 | TRBD2 | few | TRBV29-1 | CSGRGRGRAGETQYF | TGCAGCGGACGGGGTCGCGGGAGGGCCGGGGAGACCCAGTACTTC
TRBJ2-5 | . | . | TRBV27 | CASSYWGEAQETQYF | TGTGCCAGCAGTTATTGGGGGGAGGCCCAAGAGACCCAGTACTTC
TRBJ1-1 | TRBD1 | . | TRBV6-5 | CASSYRQGAVEAFF | TGTGCCAGCAGCTATAGACAGGGGGCAGTTGAAGCTTTCTTT
TRBJ1-4 | . | . | TRBV25-1 | CASSEAGRGPEKLFF | TGTGCCAGCAGTGAAGCTGGCAGGGGACCTGAAAAACTGTTTTTT
TRBJ2-6 | TRBD1 | . | TRBV11-2 | CASSLDQGVGANVLTF | TGTGCCAGCAGCTTAGATCAGGGGGTAGGGGCCAACGTCCTGACTTTC